Listed below are T cell receptor beta chains from one sample, sequenced in a study of blood T cell repertoires in COVID-19. Profiling relied on immunoSEQ multiplex PCR, and the TCRdb table lists in-frame clones only, not all of them. The table lists approximately 380,000 clones, 85% to 90% of them singletons. Sample: PBMCs or T cells enriched from blood (not recorded which). These receptor sequences come from a woman younger than 30 who had recovered from COVID-19. Each CDR3 is given with its conserved first and last residue. The D gene is left open where the match is weak. Size tells how often a clone was seen (once, few, many) or the class of an expanded clone, and some rows leave it out.

size,D,J,V,CDR3,DNA
NA,NA,TRBJ1-1,TRBV14,CASSKDGPPQRGTEAFF,TGTGCCAGCAGCAAAGACGGGCCCCCCCAAAGGGGCACTGAAGCTTTCTTT
NA,TRBD1,TRBJ1-1,TRBV12-3/TRBV12-4,CATGTGLNTEAFF,TGTGCCACCGGGACAGGTTTGAACACTGAAGCTTTCTTT
NA,TRBD1,TRBJ1-2,TRBV4-2,CASSQPRTGGIYGYTF,TGTGCCAGCAGCCAACCTCGGACAGGGGGTATCTATGGCTACACCTTC
NA,NA,TRBJ1-2,TRBV30,CAWSPHGGGNYGYTF,TGTGCCTGGAGCCCCCATGGGGGAGGAAACTATGGCTACACCTTC
NA,TRBD1,TRBJ2-7,TRBV4-1,CASSQVFETGGAYEQYF,TGCGCCAGCAGCCAAGTCTTTGAGACAGGGGGCGCCTACGAGCAGTACTTC
NA,TRBD1,TRBJ2-7,TRBV25-1,CASSGLQGDAGYEQYF,TGTGCCAGCAGCGGACTACAGGGGGACGCGGGGTACGAGCAGTACTTC
NA,NA,TRBJ2-5,TRBV5-1,CASSFVAVQETQYF,TGCGCCAGCAGCTTCGTAGCGGTTCAAGAGACCCAGTACTTC
NA,TRBD1,TRBJ2-7,TRBV19,CASSSALTGYEQYF,TGTGCCAGTAGTTCAGCCCTGACAGGGTACGAGCAGTACTTC
NA,TRBD2,TRBJ2-1,TRBV15,CATRRTSGGSYNEQFF,TGTGCCACCAGAAGGACTAGCGGGGGGTCCTACAATGAGCAGTTCTTC
NA,NA,TRBJ2-4,TRBV4-1,CASSQEEGWVAKNIQYF,TGCGCCAGCAGCCAAGAGGAGGGGTGGGTAGCCAAAAACATTCAGTACTTC
NA,NA,TRBJ1-3,TRBV12-5,CASAVGSGSRNTIYF,TGTGCTAGTGCAGTTGGCTCGGGTTCCAGAAACACCATATATTTT
NA,TRBD1,TRBJ1-4,TRBV29-1,CSVPVGQGREKLFF,TGCAGCGTGCCCGTGGGACAGGGCCGGGAAAAACTGTTTTTT
NA,NA,TRBJ1-4,TRBV5-1,CASSVGPVATNEKLFF,TGCGCCAGCAGCGTTGGCCCTGTTGCAACTAATGAAAAACTGTTTTTT
NA,TRBD2,TRBJ2-3,TRBV27,CASSSPRTSGTDTQYF,TGTGCCAGCAGTTCACCGAGGACTAGCGGGACAGATACGCAGTATTTT
NA,NA,TRBJ1-2,TRBV2,CASNLQGAYYYGYTF,TGTGCCAGCAACCTACAGGGCGCCTATTACTATGGCTACACCTTC
NA,TRBD2,TRBJ2-3,TRBV6-5,CASSYGSGGNTDTRYF,TGTGCCAGCAGTTACGGGTCGGGGGGGAACACAGATACGCGGTATTTT
NA,TRBD1,TRBJ1-1,TRBV9,CASSDNRGGGTEAFF,TGTGCCAGCAGCGACAACAGGGGTGGAGGAACTGAAGCTTTCTTT
NA,TRBD2,TRBJ2-7,TRBV6-6,CASSYELASYEQYF,TGTGCCAGCAGTTACGAACTAGCGTCCTACGAGCAGTACTTC
NA,TRBD1,TRBJ2-1,TRBV27,CASSPGQGEYNEQFF,TGTGCCAGCAGTCCAGGACAGGGCGAATACAATGAGCAGTTCTTC
NA,TRBD1,TRBJ1-1,TRBV11-3,CASSPRTGGRTEAFF,TGTGCCAGCAGCCCGCGGACAGGGGGTCGGACTGAAGCTTTCTTT
NA,NA,TRBJ1-1,TRBV29-1,CSVIGQPGTEAFF,TGCAGCGTCATAGGACAGCCGGGGACTGAAGCTTTCTTT
NA,TRBD2,TRBJ2-7,TRBV5-4,CASSLGAGGYEQYF,TGTGCCAGCAGCTTGGGAGCGGGGGGATACGAGCAGTACTTC
NA,TRBD2,TRBJ2-5,TRBV30,CAFDSGGSQETQYF,TGTGCCTTTGATAGCGGGGGGAGCCAAGAGACCCAGTACTTC
NA,NA,TRBJ2-7,TRBV5-1,CASSTTYEQYF,TGCGCCAGCAGCACAACCTACGAGCAGTACTTC
NA,NA,TRBJ1-2,TRBV30,CACLTGKDYGYTF,TGTGCCTGCCTAACAGGGAAGGACTATGGCTACACCTTC
NA,NA,TRBJ1-2,TRBV29-1,CSVGRGSEGYGYTF,TGCAGCGTGGGAAGGGGGTCAGAGGGCTATGGCTACACCTTC
NA,NA,TRBJ2-1,TRBV27,CASSLSNRNEQFF,TGTGCCAGCAGTTTAAGCAATCGCAATGAGCAGTTCTTC
NA,NA,TRBJ1-5,TRBV6-1,CASSDLPGQGLHSNQPQHF,TGTGCCAGCAGTGATCTCCCGGGGCAGGGACTTCATAGCAATCAGCCCCAGCATTTT
once,NA,TRBJ1-5,TRBV3-1/TRBV3-2,CASSQVGANQPQHF,TGTGCCAGCAGCCAAGTGGGGGCCAATCAGCCCCAGCATTTT
NA,NA,TRBJ1-2,TRBV28,CASSFITRNYGYTF,TGTGCCAGCAGTTTTATCACGAGGAACTATGGCTACACCTTC
NA,NA,TRBJ2-3,TRBV7-9,CASSSTGGLPYTDTQYF,TGTGCCAGCAGTTCCACCGGAGGGCTCCCCTACACAGATACGCAGTATTTT
NA,TRBD2,TRBJ2-7,TRBV2,CASREGLAGTAYEQYF,TGTGCCAGCAGGGAAGGACTAGCGGGGACGGCCTACGAGCAGTACTTC
NA,NA,TRBJ1-5,TRBV7-9,CASSPGGQPQHF,TGTGCCAGCAGCCCGGGTGGCCAGCCCCAGCATTTT
few,TRBD1,TRBJ1-1,TRBV11-1,CASSFHRGASTEAFF,TGTGCCAGCAGCTTCCACAGGGGAGCTAGCACTGAAGCTTTCTTT
once,TRBD2,TRBJ2-7,TRBV6-1,CASSGGGGGTFYEQYF,TGTGCCAGCAGTGGGGGGGGCGGGGGGACTTTTTACGAGCAGTACTTC
NA,NA,TRBJ1-1,TRBV3-1/TRBV3-2,CASSQDWAANTEAFF,TGTGCCAGCAGCCAAGATTGGGCAGCAAACACTGAAGCTTTCTTT
NA,NA,TRBJ1-6,TRBV3-1/TRBV3-2,CASSQLLEGSPLHF,TGTGCCAGCAGCCAACTCTTAGAGGGTTCACCCCTCCACTTT
NA,NA,TRBJ1-2,TRBV20-1,CSASYFEGYTF,TGCAGTGCTAGTTACTTCGAAGGCTACACCTTC
once,TRBD1,TRBJ2-1,TRBV11-2,CASSFDRGEYNEQFF,TGTGCCAGCAGCTTTGACAGGGGGGAATACAATGAGCAGTTCTTC
NA,NA,TRBJ1-1,TRBV7-8,CASSLVSLNTEAFF,TGTGCCAGCAGCTTAGTCAGTTTGAACACTGAAGCTTTCTTT